This T cell receptor beta chain appears in the sequencing data of a study of cytomegalovirus exposure and HLA in healthy donors. Study context: Counted in an early data release were tens of millions of unique TCRs from HLA-typed donors. Study conclusions and caveats: Presence/absence analysis assumed near-uniform sequencing depth across donors.

Amplification used 60 Vbeta primers and 13 Jbeta primers. Method: immunoSEQ multiplex PCR; TCRdb's copy keeps in-frame clones and lacks some. The sample has about 160,000 clones; around 80% are singletons. To note about this clone: Its antigen is as yet unknown. Other DNA sequences in this sample translate to the same CDR3.

Germline V gene lookup returns CDR1 SGDLS and CDR2 YYNGEE. There are 16 residues in the CDR3. The V segment lost 8 bases and the J segment 7 bases; nucleotides outside the gene matches: 16. This chain uses TRBV9 with TRBJ2-1; TRBD2 aligns across 9 bases. The sample taken for sequencing was PBMCs. The clonotype comes from a female donor in good health and CMV-seronegative. The CDR3 reads CASSLLLAGAGNEQFF. The CDR3 DNA is TGTGCCAGTAGCCTCCTTTTAGCGGGAGCGGGTAATGAGCAGTTCTTC. Using reference TRBV9 and TRBJ2-1 for the parts outside the CDR3, the full variable domain is DSGVTQTPKHLITATGQRVTLRCSPRSGDLSVYWYQQSLDQGLQFLIQYYNGEERAKGNILERFSAQQFPDLHSELNLSSLELGDSALYFCASSLLLAGAGNEQFFGPGTRLTVL.